Only a few counts were recorded for the clone carrying this T cell receptor beta chain. The study reverse transcribed the entire isolated RNA, so it sequenced expressed TCRB transcripts. The repertoire was sequenced with immunoSEQ multiplex PCR; TCRdb's copy has only in-frame clones and lacks some. The table has 30,000 to 40,000 clones, about two thirds seen once. The data were taken from a study of beta chain features in type 1 diabetes. The V gene's germline CDR1 is MNHEY and CDR2 SMNVEV (reference sequence). CDR3 size: 19 residues. V shed 2 bases and J 2 bases; nucleotides not matched to a gene: 16.

This sequence was found in a woman in her twenties or thirties in good health. The sequenced sample was Tregs from blood. The V call is TRBV27, the J call TRBJ2-7; 9 bases are a match to TRBD2. CDR3: CASSLTRRGAGGSAYEQYF. CDR3 bases: TGTGCCAGCAGTTTAACCCGCAGGGGGGCGGGAGGGAGCGCCTACGAGCAGTACTTC.